This T cell receptor (beta chain) was identified during a study of shared clonotypes between healthy human individuals. Study at large: CD8 memory received one plate per donor, CD8 naive two, CD4 memory three and CD4 naive three.

Profiling relied on immunoSEQ multiplex PCR, and the TCRdb table lists in-frame clones only, not all of them. The sample holds about 1.5 million clones; 98% are singletons and the top ten take 0.4% to 0.55%. Germline values: CDR1 WSHSY, CDR2 SAAADI. V gave up 6 bases and J gave up 0 bases, with 3 bases separating them. This CDR3 region has 12 residues. This clone was seen just once. The rearrangement links TRBV10-2 to TRBJ2-4; the D is unclear. This receptor was identified in a man aged 30-40 years in good health. The material sequenced was naive CD4+ T cells sorted from blood. Subset meaning: CD45RA+ positively selected. CDR3 loop: CASSLAKNIQYF. The CDR3 nucleotides are TGCGCCAGCAGCCTAGCCAAAAACATTCAGTACTTC.